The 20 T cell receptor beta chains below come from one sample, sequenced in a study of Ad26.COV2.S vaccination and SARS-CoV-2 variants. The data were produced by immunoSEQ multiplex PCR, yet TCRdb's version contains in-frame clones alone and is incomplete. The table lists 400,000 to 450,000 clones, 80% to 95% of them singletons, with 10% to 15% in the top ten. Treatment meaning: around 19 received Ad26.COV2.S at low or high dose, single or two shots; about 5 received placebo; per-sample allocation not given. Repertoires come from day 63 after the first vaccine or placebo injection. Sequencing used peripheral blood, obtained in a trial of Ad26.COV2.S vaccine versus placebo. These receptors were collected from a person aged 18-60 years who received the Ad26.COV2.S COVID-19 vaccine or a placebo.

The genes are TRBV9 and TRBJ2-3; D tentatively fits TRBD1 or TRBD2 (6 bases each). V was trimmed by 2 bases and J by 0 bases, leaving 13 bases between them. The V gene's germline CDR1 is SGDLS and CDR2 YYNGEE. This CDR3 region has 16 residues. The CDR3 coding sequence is TGTGCCAGCAGCGTCGTTCCGGGGGCTAGCACAGATACGCAGTATTTT. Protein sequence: CASSVVPGASTDTQYF. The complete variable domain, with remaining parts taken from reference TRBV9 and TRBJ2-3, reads DSGVTQTPKHLITATGQRVTLRCSPRSGDLSVYWYQQSLDQGLQFLIQYYNGEERAKGNILERFSAQQFPDLHSELNLSSLELGDSALYFCASSVVPGASTDTQYFGPGTRLTVL.

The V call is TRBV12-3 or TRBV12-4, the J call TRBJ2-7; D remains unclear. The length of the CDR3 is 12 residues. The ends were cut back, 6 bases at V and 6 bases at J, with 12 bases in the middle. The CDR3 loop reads CASSPRAGEQYF. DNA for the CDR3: TGTGCCAGCAGCCCCCGGGCCGGCGAGCAGTACTTC.

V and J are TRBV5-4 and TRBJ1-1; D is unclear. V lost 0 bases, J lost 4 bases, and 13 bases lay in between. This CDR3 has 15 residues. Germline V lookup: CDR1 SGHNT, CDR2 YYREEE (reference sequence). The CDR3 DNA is TGTGCCAGCAGCTTGGTTTACGGTAGTCGCACTGAAGCTTTCTTT. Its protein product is CASSLVYGSRTEAFF.

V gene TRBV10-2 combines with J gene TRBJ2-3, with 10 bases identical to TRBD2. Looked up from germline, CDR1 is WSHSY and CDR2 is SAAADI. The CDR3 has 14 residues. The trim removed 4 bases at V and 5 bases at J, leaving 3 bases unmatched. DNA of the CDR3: TGCGCCAGCAGTGCTAGCGGGAGTGGAGATACGCAGTATTTT. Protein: CASSASGSGDTQYF.

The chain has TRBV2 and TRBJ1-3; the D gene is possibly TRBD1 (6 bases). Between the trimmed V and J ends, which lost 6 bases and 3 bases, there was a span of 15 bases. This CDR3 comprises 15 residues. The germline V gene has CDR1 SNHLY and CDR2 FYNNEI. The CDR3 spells CASRRDRSFGNTIYF. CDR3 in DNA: TGTGCCAGCAGGCGAGACAGGTCCTTTGGAAACACCATATATTTT. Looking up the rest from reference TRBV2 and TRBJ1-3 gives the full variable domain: EPEVTQTPSHQVTQMGQEVILRCVPISNHLYFYWYRQILGQKVEFLVSFYNNEISEKSEIFDDQFSVERPDGSNFTLKIRSTKLEDSAMYFCASRRDRSFGNTIYFGEGSWLTVV.

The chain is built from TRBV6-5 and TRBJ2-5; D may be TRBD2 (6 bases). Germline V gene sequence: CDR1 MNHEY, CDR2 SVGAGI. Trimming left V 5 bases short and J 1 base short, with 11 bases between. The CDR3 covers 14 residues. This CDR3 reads CASSNGRAQETQYF. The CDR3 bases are TGTGCCAGCAGTAACGGGAGAGCCCAAGAGACCCAGTACTTC.

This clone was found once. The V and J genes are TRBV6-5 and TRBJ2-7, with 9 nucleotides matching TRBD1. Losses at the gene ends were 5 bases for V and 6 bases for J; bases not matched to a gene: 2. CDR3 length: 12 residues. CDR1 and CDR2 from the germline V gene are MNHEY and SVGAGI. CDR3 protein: CASSTTGGEQYF. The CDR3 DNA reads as TGTGCCAGCAGTACGACAGGGGGCGAGCAGTACTTC.

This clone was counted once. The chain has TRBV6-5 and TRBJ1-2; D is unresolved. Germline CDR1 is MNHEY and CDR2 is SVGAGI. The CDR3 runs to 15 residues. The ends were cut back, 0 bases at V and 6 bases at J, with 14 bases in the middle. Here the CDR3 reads CASSYSGRGSNGYTF. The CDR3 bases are TGTGCCAGCAGTTACTCGGGCCGGGGTTCAAATGGCTACACCTTC.

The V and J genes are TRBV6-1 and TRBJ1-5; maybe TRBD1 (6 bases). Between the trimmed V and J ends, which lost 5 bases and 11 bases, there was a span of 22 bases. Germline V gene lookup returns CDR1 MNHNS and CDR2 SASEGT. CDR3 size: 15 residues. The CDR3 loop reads CASSKDRPHFGAQHF. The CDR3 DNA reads TGTGCCAGCAGTAAGGACAGACCACATTTTGGAGCCCAGCATTTT.

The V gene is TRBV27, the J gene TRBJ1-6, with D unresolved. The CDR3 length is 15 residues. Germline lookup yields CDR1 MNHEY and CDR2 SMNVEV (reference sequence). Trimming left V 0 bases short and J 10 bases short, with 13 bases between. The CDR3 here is CASSLSNLQRSPLHF. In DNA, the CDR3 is TGTGCCAGCAGTTTATCAAATTTACAACGGTCACCCCTCCACTTT.

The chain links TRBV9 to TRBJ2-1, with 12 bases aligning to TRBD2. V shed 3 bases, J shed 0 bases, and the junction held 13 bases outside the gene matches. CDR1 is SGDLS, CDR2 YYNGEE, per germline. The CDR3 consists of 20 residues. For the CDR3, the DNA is TGTGCCAGCAGCGCCTTACCCGGGACTAGCGGGTGGAGCTCCTACAATGAGCAGTTCTTC. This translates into CASSALPGTSGWSSYNEQFF.

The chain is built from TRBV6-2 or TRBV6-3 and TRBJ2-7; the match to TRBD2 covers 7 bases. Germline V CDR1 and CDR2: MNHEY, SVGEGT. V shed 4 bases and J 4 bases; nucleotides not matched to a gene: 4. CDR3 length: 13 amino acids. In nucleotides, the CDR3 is TGTGCCAGCAGTTTGGGGGAGGGTTACGAGCAGTACTTC. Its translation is CASSLGEGYEQYF.

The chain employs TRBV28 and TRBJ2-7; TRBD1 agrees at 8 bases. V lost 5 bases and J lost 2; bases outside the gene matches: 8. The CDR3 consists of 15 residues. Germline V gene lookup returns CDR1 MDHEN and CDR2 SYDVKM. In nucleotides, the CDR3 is TGTGCCAGCAGTACCCCGGGACAGGCAGCCTACGAGCAGTACTTC. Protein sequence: CASSTPGQAAYEQYF.

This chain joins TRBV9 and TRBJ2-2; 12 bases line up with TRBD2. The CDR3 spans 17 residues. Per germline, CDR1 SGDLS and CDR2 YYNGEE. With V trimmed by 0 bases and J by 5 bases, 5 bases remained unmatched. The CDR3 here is CASSVGLAGEKTGELFF. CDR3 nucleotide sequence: TGTGCCAGCAGCGTAGGACTAGCGGGAGAGAAGACCGGGGAGCTGTTTTTT.

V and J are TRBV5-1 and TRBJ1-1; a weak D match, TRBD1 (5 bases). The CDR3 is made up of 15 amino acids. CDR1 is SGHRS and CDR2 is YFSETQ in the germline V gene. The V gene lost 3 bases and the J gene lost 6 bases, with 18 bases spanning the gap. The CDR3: CASSSDIVTGAEAFF. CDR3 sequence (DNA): TGCGCCAGCAGCTCGGACATCGTCACAGGTGCTGAAGCTTTCTTT. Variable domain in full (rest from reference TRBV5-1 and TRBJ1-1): KAGVTQTPRYLIKTRGQQVTLSCSPISGHRSVSWYQQTPGQGLQFLFEYFSETQRNKGNFPGRFSGRQFSNSRSEMNVSTLELGDSALYLCASSSDIVTGAEAFFGQGTRLTVV.

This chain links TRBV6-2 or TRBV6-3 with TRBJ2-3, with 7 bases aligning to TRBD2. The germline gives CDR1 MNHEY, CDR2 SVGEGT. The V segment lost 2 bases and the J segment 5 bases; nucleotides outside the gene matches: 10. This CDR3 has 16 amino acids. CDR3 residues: CASSYPVGSGGDTQYF. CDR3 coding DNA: TGTGCCAGCAGTTACCCAGTGGGGTCGGGAGGAGATACGCAGTATTTT.

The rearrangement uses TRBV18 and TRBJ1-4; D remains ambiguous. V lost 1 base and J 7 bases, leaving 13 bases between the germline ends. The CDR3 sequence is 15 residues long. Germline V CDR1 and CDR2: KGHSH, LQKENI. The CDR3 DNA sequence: TGTGCCAGCTCACCACGGGCCGAGCATGGTGAAAAACTGTTTTTT. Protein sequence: CASSPRAEHGEKLFF.

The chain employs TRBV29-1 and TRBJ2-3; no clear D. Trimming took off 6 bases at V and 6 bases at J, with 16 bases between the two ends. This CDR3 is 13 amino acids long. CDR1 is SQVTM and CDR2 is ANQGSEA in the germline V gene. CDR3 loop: CSVPRAGGDTQYF. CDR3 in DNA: TGCAGCGTCCCCCGGGCAGGTGGCGATACGCAGTATTTT.

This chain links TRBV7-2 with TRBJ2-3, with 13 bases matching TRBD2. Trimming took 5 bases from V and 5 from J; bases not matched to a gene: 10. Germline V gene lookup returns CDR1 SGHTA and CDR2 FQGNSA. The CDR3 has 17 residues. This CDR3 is CASSPQLAGGPGDTQYF. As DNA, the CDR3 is TGTGCCAGCAGCCCCCAACTAGCGGGAGGGCCAGGAGATACGCAGTATTTT.

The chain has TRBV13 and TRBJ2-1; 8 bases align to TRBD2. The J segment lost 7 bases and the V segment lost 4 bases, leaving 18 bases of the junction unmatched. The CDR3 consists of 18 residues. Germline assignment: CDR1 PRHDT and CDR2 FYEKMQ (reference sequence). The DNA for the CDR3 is TGTGCCAGCAGCTCCCCACAGCTCGGGAGGGCCGGTTCAAATGAGCAGTTCTTC. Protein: CASSSPQLGRAGSNEQFF.